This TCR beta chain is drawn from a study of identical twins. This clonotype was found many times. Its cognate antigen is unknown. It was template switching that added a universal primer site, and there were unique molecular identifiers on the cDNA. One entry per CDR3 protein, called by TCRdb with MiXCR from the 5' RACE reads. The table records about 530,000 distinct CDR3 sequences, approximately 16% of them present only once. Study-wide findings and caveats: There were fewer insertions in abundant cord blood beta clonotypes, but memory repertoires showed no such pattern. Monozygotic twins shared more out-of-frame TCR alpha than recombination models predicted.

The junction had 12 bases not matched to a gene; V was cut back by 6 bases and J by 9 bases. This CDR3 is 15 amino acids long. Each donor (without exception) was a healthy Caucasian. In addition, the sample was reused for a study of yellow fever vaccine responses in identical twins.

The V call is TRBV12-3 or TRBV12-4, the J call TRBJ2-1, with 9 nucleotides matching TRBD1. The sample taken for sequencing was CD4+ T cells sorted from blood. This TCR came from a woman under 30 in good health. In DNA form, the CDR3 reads TGTGCCAGCAGCCAAACAGGGGGCCTGTTGGGTGAGCAGTTCTTC. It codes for CASSQTGGLLGEQFF.